These 24 T cell receptor beta chains share one sample of origin, sequenced in a study of T cells in placental villitis. This was the immunoSEQ v4 assay. Sequenced by immunoSEQ multiplex PCR; TCRdb stores in-frame clones only, minus some. The sample has about 6,300 clones; roughly 78% are singletons. Sequenced: placental tissue containing maternal and fetal cells. All receptors derive from a human patient with infectious villitis; the placental T cells may come from both mother and fetus.

The chain joins TRBV7-6 to TRBJ2-3; 8 bases align to TRBD2. The germline V gene has CDR1 SGHVS and CDR2 FNYEAQ. This CDR3 is 16 amino acids long. J gave up 2 bases and V 5 bases, and 9 bases lay outside the gene matches. In nucleotides, the CDR3 is TGTGCCAGCAGCCCCCCCGCGGGGGGAAACACAGATACGCAGTATTTT. This encodes CASSPPAGGNTDTQYF.

This clone was detected only a few times. Other nucleotide sequences in the sample specify the same CDR3. The J gene is TRBJ1-1, the V gene TRBV3-1 (or the pseudogene TRBV3-2); D unresolved. CDR3 size: 13 residues. V lost 1 base to trimming and J lost 1 base, with 4 bases between them. Germline CDR1 is LGHDT and CDR2 is YNNKEL (reference sequence). The CDR3 is CASSQGRNTEAFF. The DNA for the CDR3 is TGTGCCAGCAGCCAAGGCCGGAACACTGAAGCTTTCTTT.

The chain employs TRBV6-2 or TRBV6-3 and TRBJ1-2; no firm D call. Germline lookup yields CDR1 MNHEY and CDR2 SVGEGT. V lost 2 bases and J lost 4, with 5 bases in between. This CDR3 contains 12 residues. The CDR3 loop reads CASSYESYGYTF. The CDR3 DNA is TGTGCCAGCAGTTACGAGAGCTATGGCTACACCTTC.

This clone occurred once. The chain joins TRBV13 to TRBJ1-3; no definite D call. The germline V and J ends were trimmed by 0 bases and 0 bases, with 12 bases remaining between them. Germline-derived CDR1 and CDR2 are PRHDT and FYEKMQ (reference sequence). There are 17 residues in the CDR3. Here the CDR3 reads CASSLGFTASSGNTIYF. CDR3 DNA sequence: TGTGCCAGCAGCTTAGGCTTTACTGCTAGCTCTGGAAACACCATATATTTT.

This clone was picked up a small number of times. The chain recombines TRBV3-1 (or the pseudogene TRBV3-2) with TRBJ2-3, with 11 bases aligning to TRBD1. CDR1 is LGHDT and CDR2 is YNNKEL in the germline V gene (reference sequence). With 1 base clipped from V and 4 bases from J, the junction kept 10 bases outside the gene matches. The CDR3 spans 18 residues. CDR3 DNA: TGTGCCAGCAGCCAAGGAGGTTTACGGACAGGGGGCGCAGATACGCAGTATTTT. Translating it yields CASSQGGLRTGGADTQYF.

This chain uses TRBV21-1 with TRBJ1-1; the table's TRBD1 call for D was not verified on the DNA. TRBV21-1 is listed as a pseudogene. This CDR3 is 18 amino acids long. The CDR3 coding sequence is TGTGCCAGCAGCCCGAGAACAGTTCGGACAGCCCCTCAGACTGAAGCTTTCTTT. Encoded protein: CASSPRTVRTAPQTEAFF.

V is TRBV15 and J is TRBJ1-5; 7 nucleotides align to TRBD1. V was clipped by 2 bases and J by 9 bases; unmatched bases: 10. The CDR3 length is 15 residues. CDR1 and CDR2 (germline): LNHNV, YYDKDF (reference sequence). In DNA form, the CDR3 reads TGTGCCACCAGCAGAATCCGGGACAGTATCCGGCCCCAGCATTTT. This sequence encodes CATSRIRDSIRPQHF.

This clone was counted only a few times. The gene calls are TRBV6-2 or TRBV6-3 and TRBJ1-5, with 7 bases lining up with TRBD1. V was pared by 5 bases and J by 5 bases, with 9 bases of the junction left unmatched. The CDR3 has 15 amino acids. CDR1 and CDR2 from the germline V gene are MNHEY and SVGEGT. CDR3 DNA sequence: TGTGCCAGCAGTAAGGAAGGGGGCACCTATCAGCCCCAGCATTTT. Its translation is CASSKEGGTYQPQHF.

The chain recombines TRBV5-5 with TRBJ1-1; a possible D gene is TRBD1 (5 bases). Trimming took 5 bases from V and 1 from J, leaving 18 bases between them. The CDR3 length is 16 residues. Germline V gene data show CDR1 as SGHKS and CDR2 as YYEKEE (reference sequence). The chain's CDR3 is CASRQRGYSGNTEAFF. The CDR3 bases are TGTGCCAGCAGACAACGGGGGTATTCCGGGAACACTGAAGCTTTCTTT.

The J gene is TRBJ2-3, the V gene TRBV4-3; a possible D gene is TRBD2 (6 bases). Trimming removed 1 base from V and 1 base from J, with 6 bases in between. Germline V gene data show CDR1 as LGHNA and CDR2 as YSLEER. The CDR3 extends over 14 amino acids. Here the CDR3 reads CASSQAGGTDTQYF. The DNA for the CDR3 is TGCGCCAGCAGCCAAGCGGGGGGCACAGATACGCAGTATTTT.

The chain uses TRBV9 and TRBJ2-7, with 9 bases aligning to TRBD1. With V trimmed by 3 bases and J by 2 bases, 3 bases remained unmatched. The germline V gene has CDR1 SGDLS and CDR2 YYNGEE. The length of the CDR3 is 14 residues. The CDR3 bases are TGTGCCAGCAGCGGGACAGGGGAGGCCTACGAGCAGTACTTC. This translates into CASSGTGEAYEQYF.

The chain has TRBV9 and TRBJ1-4; D is unclear. Germline CDR1 is SGDLS and CDR2 is YYNGEE. CDR3 size: 15 residues. V lost 0 bases to trimming and J lost 1 base, with 7 bases between them. Here the CDR3 DNA reads TGTGCCAGCAGCGTAGGGTGGGGAACTAATGAAAAACTGTTTTTT. The encoded protein is CASSVGWGTNEKLFF.

This clone was counted between two and nine times. J is TRBJ2-1 and V is TRBV4-1; D gene unclear. Germline V lookup: CDR1 MGHRA, CDR2 YSYEKL. The length of the CDR3 is 11 residues. With 5 bases removed from V and 9 bases from J, the gap between germline ends came to 8 bases. CDR3 coding DNA: TGCGCCAGCAGCATCCGCGGTGAGCAGTTCTTC. This translates into CASSIRGEQFF.

Turning to this clone: Mismatch with germline at one junction end may stem from a read error. Other nucleotide sequences from this sample produce the same CDR3. V and J are TRBV6-4 and TRBJ2-5, with D possibly being TRBD1 or TRBD2 (5 bases each). Germline CDR1 is MRHNA and CDR2 is SNTAGT. This CDR3 has 15 amino acids. The CDR3 spells CASRATGRSQETQYF. For the CDR3, the DNA is TGTGCCAGCAGAGCTACGGGACGGTCACAAGAGACCCAATACTTC.

For the CDR3, the DNA is TGTGCCAGTAGTTTCCCAGGGCCGAATCAGCCCCAGCATTTT. This sequence encodes CASSFPGPNQPQHF. The rearrangement uses TRBV19 and TRBJ1-5, with D possibly TRBD1 on 5 matching bases. Trimming took off 5 bases at V and 4 bases at J, with 12 bases between the two ends. The CDR3 extends over 14 amino acids. CDR1 and CDR2 (germline): LNHDA, SQIVND (reference sequence).

This clone was found once. V is TRBV5-1 and J is TRBJ2-6; D ambiguous. CDR1 and CDR2 from the germline V gene are SGHRS and YFSETQ. Trimming took off 7 bases at V and 0 bases at J, with 14 bases between the two ends. This CDR3 contains 16 residues. CDR3 bases: TGCGCCAGCTACCCCGGCGCGAACTCTGGGGCCAACGTCCTGACTTTC. It yields the protein CASYPGANSGANVLTF.

This rearrangement joins TRBV20-1 to TRBJ2-5, with a weak D call TRBD1 (7 bases). Looked up from germline, CDR1 is DFQATT and CDR2 is SNEGSKA (reference sequence). Between the trimmed V and J ends, which lost 3 bases and 5 bases, there was a span of 19 bases. CDR3 length equals 15 residues. The CDR3 sequence: CSASNVQGGVETQYF. The DNA for the CDR3 is TGCAGTGCTAGTAACGTCCAGGGGGGCGTGGAGACCCAGTACTTC.

The chain joins TRBV4-3 to TRBJ2-5, with unresolved D. The CDR3 length is 14 residues. The V gene lost 4 bases and the J gene lost 1 base, with 10 bases spanning the gap. Per the germline V gene, CDR1 is LGHNA and CDR2 is YSLEER. The CDR3 loop reads CASSRQSGQETQYF. The CDR3 DNA is TGCGCCAGCAGCCGGCAGTCAGGCCAAGAGACCCAGTACTTC.

The chain uses TRBV7-8 and TRBJ2-7, with 10 nucleotides matching TRBD1. After removal of 4 bases from V and 2 bases from J, the junction contained 5 bases not matched to a gene. CDR1 and CDR2 (germline): SGHVS, FQNEAQ. The length of the CDR3 is 15 residues. CDR3 in amino acids: CASSSDRGDTYEQYF. The CDR3 DNA reads TGTGCCAGCAGCTCGGACAGGGGGGACACCTACGAGCAGTACTTC.

This chain connects TRBV19 to TRBJ2-1; tentatively, D is TRBD2 (7 bases). The germline CDR1 and CDR2 sequences are LNHDA and SQIVND (reference sequence). V was cut by 5 bases and J by 6 bases, with 23 bases left in between. This CDR3 has 17 amino acids. CDR3 sequence: CASSAHGGLAASNEQFF. Written as DNA, the CDR3 is TGTGCCAGTAGTGCCCACGGGGGGCTAGCGGCGAGCAATGAGCAGTTCTTC.

Of note for this clone: A junction boundary mismatches the germline segment, possibly from a read error. This chain's CDR3 is CASSLSQGTGELFF. The CDR3 region has the DNA TGTGCCAGCAGTCTTAGTCAGGGGACCGGGGAGCTATTTTTT. The chain combines TRBV2 with TRBJ2-2, with D possibly TRBD1 on 6 matching bases. This CDR3 has 14 amino acids. In germline, CDR1 is SNHLY, CDR2 FYNNEI.

This clone was picked up a small number of times. This specimen includes other DNA sequences encoding the same CDR3. The V gene is TRBV11-3, the J gene TRBJ1-1; D not resolved. Germline lookup yields CDR1 SGHNT and CDR2 YENEEA. Trimming stripped 1 base from V and 0 bases from J, with 3 bases between. The CDR3 spans 13 residues. CDR3 nucleotides: TGTGCCAGCAGCTTAGGACTGAACACTGAAGCTTTCTTT. This translates into CASSLGLNTEAFF. The complete variable domain, with remaining parts taken from reference TRBV11-3 and TRBJ1-1, reads EAGVVQSPRYKIIEKKQPVAFWCNPISGHNTLYWYLQNLGQGPELLIRYENEEAVDDSQLPKDRFSAERLKGVDSTLKIQPAELGDSAVYLCASSLGLNTEAFFGQGTRLTVV.

By its share, this clone is large. The chain combines TRBV7-9 with TRBJ1-6, with 8 bases identical to TRBD1. This CDR3 comprises 14 residues. The V gene's germline CDR1 is SEHNR and CDR2 FQNEAQ (reference sequence). V was clipped by 8 bases and J by 7 bases; unmatched bases: 7. CDR3 bases: TGTGCCAGCCTCCCGGACAGGGCCAATTCACCCCTCCACTTT. This gives the protein CASLPDRANSPLHF.

This clone was counted between two and nine times. Here the CDR3 DNA reads TGTGCCAGCACTATAGAAGGGGGCTTGAGCGGGGAGCTGTTTTTT. This gives the protein CASTIEGGLSGELFF. The V gene is TRBV7-3, the J gene TRBJ2-2, with 7 bases identical to TRBD1. The CDR3 length is 15 residues. V dropped 7 bases and J dropped 7; count of bases not matched to a gene: 12. Germline V gives CDR1 SGHTA, CDR2 FQGTGA.